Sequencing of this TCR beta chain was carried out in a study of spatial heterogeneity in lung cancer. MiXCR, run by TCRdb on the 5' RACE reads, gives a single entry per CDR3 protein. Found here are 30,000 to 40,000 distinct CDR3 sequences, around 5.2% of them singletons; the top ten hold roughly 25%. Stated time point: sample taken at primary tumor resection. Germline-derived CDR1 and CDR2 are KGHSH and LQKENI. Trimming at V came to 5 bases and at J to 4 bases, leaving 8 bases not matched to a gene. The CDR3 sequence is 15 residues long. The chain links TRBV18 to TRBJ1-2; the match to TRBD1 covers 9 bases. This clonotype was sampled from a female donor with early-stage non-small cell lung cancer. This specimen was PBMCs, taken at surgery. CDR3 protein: CASSSRTGEGYGYTF. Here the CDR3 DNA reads TGTGCCAGCTCATCTCGGACAGGGGAAGGCTATGGCTACACCTTC.